This T cell receptor beta chain was sequenced during a study of identical twins. This clonotype was detected a few times. TCRdb called the 5' RACE reads again in MiXCR, with one record for every CDR3 protein. This table has more than 250,000 distinct CDR3 sequences, about 8.3% appearing once. The CDR3 loop spans 15 amino acids. V lost 3 bases, J lost 8 bases, and 19 bases lay in between. These data are also associated with another study on yellow fever vaccine responses in identical twins.

The chain has TRBV12-3 or TRBV12-4 and TRBJ1-2, with no clear D. This TCR came from a woman aged 18-29 years in good health. The specimen sequenced was memory (CD45RO+) T cells sorted from blood. Here the CDR3 reads CASSFNLWAVGGYTF. DNA of the CDR3: TGTGCCAGCAGTTTTAACTTGTGGGCGGTAGGCGGCTACACCTTC.